This TCR beta chain is drawn from a study of cytomegalovirus exposure and HLA in healthy donors. As concerns this clone: The antigen is unknown.

60 Vbeta and 13 Jbeta primers were used in PCR. Only in-frame clones appear in the TCRdb table, and some are missing; sequencing was by immunoSEQ multiplex PCR. The sample lists some 150,000 clones; 77% were seen once. The CDR3 has 13 residues. Germline loops: CDR1 SEHNR, CDR2 FQNEAQ (reference sequence). J gave up 4 bases and V 5 bases, and 3 bases lay outside the gene matches. Study observations and caveats: Specificity of three CMV-associated chains for CMV antigens was verified in vitro.

The chain joins TRBV7-9 to TRBJ1-1, with 8 nucleotides matching TRBD1. Sequencing was done on a sample of PBMCs. This TCR was recovered from a woman aged 40 to 50 in good health and CMV-seronegative. CDR3 loop: CASSTGGSTEAFF. DNA for the CDR3: TGTGCCAGCAGCACAGGGGGTAGCACTGAAGCTTTCTTT.